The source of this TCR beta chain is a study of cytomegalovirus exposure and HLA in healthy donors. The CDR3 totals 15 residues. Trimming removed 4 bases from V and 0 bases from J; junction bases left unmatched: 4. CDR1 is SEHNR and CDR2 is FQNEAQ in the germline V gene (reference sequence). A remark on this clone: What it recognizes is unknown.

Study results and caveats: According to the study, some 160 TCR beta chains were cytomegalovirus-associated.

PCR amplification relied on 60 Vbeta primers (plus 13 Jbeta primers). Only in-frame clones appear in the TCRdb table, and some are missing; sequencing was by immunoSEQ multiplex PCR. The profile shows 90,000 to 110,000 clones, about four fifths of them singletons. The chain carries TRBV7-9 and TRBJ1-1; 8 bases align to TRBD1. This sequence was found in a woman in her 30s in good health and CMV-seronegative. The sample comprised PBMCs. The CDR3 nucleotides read TGTGCCAGCAGCTCGTACAGGGGGATGAACACTGAAGCTTTCTTT. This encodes CASSSYRGMNTEAFF.